The present entry profiles one T cell receptor (beta chain) with its context. The data derive from a study of blood T cell repertoires in COVID-19. Study details: Donors in the United States, Italy and Spain gave samples during acute or convalescent COVID-19. The cDNA or gDNA used as material had been derived from T cells, B-cell-depleted T cells, or PBMCs.

This CDR3 region has 15 residues. V was trimmed by 2 bases and J by 0 bases, leaving 11 bases between them. The germline V gene encodes CDR1 GTSNPN and CDR2 SVGIG (reference sequence). Per the study methods: Nucleated cell counts were estimated from reference gene primer amplification. The repertoire was sequenced with immunoSEQ multiplex PCR; TCRdb's copy has only in-frame clones and lacks some. V, J and clone size are those of that table, while D and trimming were read from the DNA. The table has approximately 42,000 clones, roughly 74% seen once. The specimen was peripheral blood. The receptor was isolated from a man aged 80 or over with acute or convalescent COVID-19. The rearrangement uses TRBV30 and TRBJ1-3; weak D call: TRBD1 (5 bases). DNA of the CDR3: TGTGCCTGGAGTAAGACAGATACCTCTGGAAACACCATATATTTT. Residues: CAWSKTDTSGNTIYF.